These T cell receptor beta chains were read from a single sample in a study of cytomegalovirus exposure and HLA in healthy donors. Using immunoSEQ multiplex PCR, the repertoire was profiled, and TCRdb retains in-frame clones only, with some absent. The table has 75,000 to 100,000 clones, just under 80% seen once. Sample: PBMCs. These receptor sequences come from a young man in good health and CMV-seronegative. The CDR3 runs from the conserved cysteine through the conserved F or W. Each record gives: J gene, V gene, clone size, D gene, CDR3 length, CDR3 protein, CDR3 DNA. A D gene is named only where the DNA matches it firmly. A row's size may be missing; if present it is once, few, many or a size class.

j_gene: TRBJ2-1
v_gene: TRBV9
abundance: .
d_gene: .
len: 18
CDR3aa: CASSHPLADSPHGYEQFF
CDR3nt: TGTGCCAGCAGCCACCCATTAGCGGACTCCCCTCATGGCTATGAGCAGTTCTTC

j_gene: TRBJ1-2
v_gene: TRBV30
abundance: .
d_gene: TRBD1
len: 16
CDR3aa: CAWSAIGQGRNYGYTF
CDR3nt: TGTGCCTGGAGTGCAATCGGACAGGGTAGGAACTATGGCTACACCTTC

j_gene: TRBJ2-2
v_gene: TRBV2
abundance: .
d_gene: TRBD2
len: 17
CDR3aa: CASSLMGGGASAGELFF
CDR3nt: TGTGCCAGCAGCCTAATGGGCGGGGGGGCGTCGGCCGGGGAGCTGTTTTTT

j_gene: TRBJ1-1
v_gene: TRBV10-2
abundance: .
d_gene: TRBD1
len: 13
CDR3aa: CATLWDRNTEAFF
CDR3nt: TGCGCCACCCTATGGGACAGAAACACTGAAGCTTTCTTT

j_gene: TRBJ2-3
v_gene: TRBV6-5
abundance: .
d_gene: TRBD2
len: 15
CDR3aa: CASSPGTRATDTQYF
CDR3nt: TGTGCCAGCAGTCCCGGGACTAGGGCCACAGATACGCAGTATTTT

j_gene: TRBJ2-5
v_gene: TRBV27
abundance: .
d_gene: .
len: 14
CDR3aa: CASSLRGYQETQYF
CDR3nt: TGTGCCAGCAGTCTGAGGGGGTACCAAGAGACCCAGTACTTC

j_gene: TRBJ2-3
v_gene: TRBV27
abundance: .
d_gene: TRBD1
len: 13
CDR3aa: CASSFVRGTGQYF
CDR3nt: TGTGCCAGCAGTTTCGTACGCGGGACAGGCCAATATTTT

j_gene: TRBJ2-5
v_gene: TRBV7-3
abundance: .
d_gene: .
len: 15
CDR3aa: CASSLNRGGGETQYF
CDR3nt: TGTGCCAGCAGCTTAAATCGAGGGGGGGGAGAGACCCAGTACTTC

j_gene: TRBJ1-5
v_gene: TRBV19
abundance: .
d_gene: TRBD1
len: 15
CDR3aa: CASSMEGQVEQPQHF
CDR3nt: TGTGCCAGTAGTATGGAGGGACAGGTAGAGCAGCCCCAGCATTTT

j_gene: TRBJ2-1
v_gene: TRBV9
abundance: .
d_gene: .
len: 12
CDR3aa: CASSVYYNEQFF
CDR3nt: TGTGCCAGCAGCGTATATTACAATGAGCAGTTCTTC

j_gene: TRBJ1-2
v_gene: TRBV25-1
abundance: once
d_gene: TRBD1
len: 14
CDR3aa: CASRGGQGFKGYTF
CDR3nt: TGTGCCAGCAGGGGGGGACAGGGCTTTAAAGGCTACACCTTC

j_gene: TRBJ2-1
v_gene: TRBV4-2
abundance: .
d_gene: TRBD1
len: 15
CDR3aa: CASSQPTTGGDEQFF
CDR3nt: TGTGCCAGCAGCCAACCCACTACAGGGGGTGATGAGCAGTTCTTC

j_gene: TRBJ2-7
v_gene: TRBV7-3
abundance: .
d_gene: .
len: 11
CDR3aa: CASSPGGEQYF
CDR3nt: TGTGCCAGCAGCCCCGGGGGCGAGCAGTACTTC

j_gene: TRBJ2-7
v_gene: TRBV4-3
abundance: .
d_gene: TRBD1
len: 15
CDR3aa: CASSPGTVLPYEQYF
CDR3nt: TGCGCCAGCAGCCCGGGGACAGTCCTCCCCTACGAGCAGTACTTC

j_gene: TRBJ2-1
v_gene: TRBV7-9
abundance: .
d_gene: TRBD2
len: 13
CDR3aa: CASRGEREGEQFF
CDR3nt: TGTGCCAGCCGCGGTGAGCGGGAAGGGGAGCAGTTCTTC

j_gene: TRBJ1-5
v_gene: TRBV2
abundance: .
d_gene: TRBD1
len: 11
CDR3aa: CASRQGEGWHF
CDR3nt: TGTGCCAGCAGACAGGGGGAGGGGTGGCATTTT

j_gene: TRBJ1-2
v_gene: TRBV5-1
abundance: once
d_gene: .
len: 16
CDR3aa: CASSLGTERPDYGYTF
CDR3nt: TGCGCCAGCAGCTTGGGGACAGAGAGACCAGACTATGGCTACACCTTC

j_gene: TRBJ2-6
v_gene: TRBV18
abundance: .
d_gene: .
len: 17
CDR3aa: CASSPYEAAGGANVLTF
CDR3nt: TGTGCCAGCTCACCATACGAGGCGGCGGGTGGGGCCAACGTCCTGACTTTC

j_gene: TRBJ1-2
v_gene: TRBV28
abundance: .
d_gene: .
len: 16
CDR3aa: CASSFRRQNLNYGYTF
CDR3nt: TGTGCCAGCAGTTTCCGGCGACAGAACCTTAACTATGGCTACACCTTC

j_gene: TRBJ1-4
v_gene: TRBV27
abundance: once
d_gene: .
len: 14
CDR3aa: CASSLAGNSEKLFF
CDR3nt: TGTGCCAGCAGTTTAGCAGGAAATTCAGAAAAACTGTTTTTT